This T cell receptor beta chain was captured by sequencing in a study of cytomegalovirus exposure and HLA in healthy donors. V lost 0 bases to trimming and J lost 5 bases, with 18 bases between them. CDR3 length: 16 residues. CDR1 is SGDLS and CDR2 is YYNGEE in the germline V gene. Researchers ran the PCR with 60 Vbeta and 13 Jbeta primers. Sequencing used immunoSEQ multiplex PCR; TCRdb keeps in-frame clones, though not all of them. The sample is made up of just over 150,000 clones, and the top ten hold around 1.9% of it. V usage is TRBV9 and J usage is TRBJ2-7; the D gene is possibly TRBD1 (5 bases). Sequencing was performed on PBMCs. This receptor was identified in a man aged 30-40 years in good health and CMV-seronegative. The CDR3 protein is CASSVAGQGIGHEQYF. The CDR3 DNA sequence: TGTGCCAGCAGCGTAGCGGGCCAGGGAATAGGGCACGAGCAGTACTTC. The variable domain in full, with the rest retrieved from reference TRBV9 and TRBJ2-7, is DSGVTQTPKHLITATGQRVTLRCSPRSGDLSVYWYQQSLDQGLQFLIQYYNGEERAKGNILERFSAQQFPDLHSELNLSSLELGDSALYFCASSVAGQGIGHEQYFGPGTRLTVT.